The 24 T cell receptor beta chains given below trace back to one sample, sequenced in a study of T cells in Graves' hyperthyroidism and ophthalmopathy. It was RNA transcripts that yielded the amplified TCR beta CDR3 regions. HTBI primers were the set used in a first-round RT-PCR of the TCR CDR3. TCRdb reprocessed the multiplex PCR reads with MiXCR, giving one entry per CDR3 protein. Of 200,000 to 250,000 distinct CDR3 sequences in the sample, around 15% were seen once. Sequenced input: blood. The receptors were gathered from a woman in her late teens or twenties with Graves' ophthalmopathy.

This clonotype was seen only a few times. V is TRBV5-4 and J is TRBJ2-5; 11 bases map to TRBD2. Germline V gene data show CDR1 as SGHNT and CDR2 as YYREEE (reference sequence). J was trimmed by 4 bases and V by 4 bases; bases with no gene match: 3. The CDR3 sequence is 14 residues long. The CDR3 DNA is TGTGCCAGCAGCCGAACTAGCGGGAGAGAGACCCAGTACTTC. Translation: CASSRTSGRETQYF.

This clonotype was counted once. The CDR3: CASTPNNQPQHF. DNA of the CDR3: TGTGCCAGCACCCCAAACAATCAGCCCCAGCATTTT. V is TRBV28 and J is TRBJ1-5, with D uncertain. V was pared by 7 bases and J by 3 bases, with 7 bases between. Germline loops: CDR1 MDHEN, CDR2 SYDVKM. The CDR3 totals 12 residues.

This clonotype has ten or more counts. This sequence joins TRBV28 and TRBJ2-7; D uncertain. V dropped 4 bases and J dropped 3 bases, with 4 bases sitting between them. Germline lookup yields CDR1 MDHEN and CDR2 SYDVKM. This CDR3 is 11 amino acids long. This CDR3 reads CASSWDYEQYF. The CDR3 bases are TGTGCCAGCAGTTGGGACTACGAGCAGTACTTC.

There are many counts of this clonotype. This chain uses TRBV2 with TRBJ1-1; D is ambiguous. Germline loops: CDR1 SNHLY, CDR2 FYNNEI. The CDR3 loop spans 13 amino acids. The V end lost 6 bases, the J end lost 2 bases, and 10 bases lay between the germline ends. DNA for the CDR3: TGTGCCAGCAGAAGGCAGAAAAACACTGAAGCTTTCTTT. Encoded protein: CASRRQKNTEAFF.

This clonotype was picked up many times. V and J are TRBV7-9 and TRBJ1-2; D gene uncertain. The CDR3 loop spans 14 amino acids. CDR1 and CDR2 from the germline V gene are SEHNR and FQNEAQ (reference sequence). Trimming pared 4 bases from V and 5 bases from J, leaving 14 bases between. As DNA, the CDR3 is TGTGCCAGCAGCTCACGACCGCCCGGGTATGGCTACACCTTC. Amino acids: CASSSRPPGYGYTF.

This clonotype was observed at least ten times. The chain carries TRBV6-1 and TRBJ2-7; D is ambiguous. Germline V gives CDR1 MNHNS, CDR2 SASEGT. The CDR3 is made up of 11 amino acids. Deletions cut 7 bases from V and 4 bases from J, with 8 bases between. The CDR3 sequence is CASKVDYEQYF. The CDR3 DNA sequence: TGTGCCAGCAAGGTCGATTACGAGCAGTACTTC.

This clonotype was seen many times. The chain recombines TRBV27 with TRBJ1-4; D gene ambiguous. Germline loops: CDR1 MNHEY, CDR2 SMNVEV (reference sequence). V shed 2 bases and J shed 5 bases, with 6 bases lying between them. The CDR3 has 13 amino acids. CDR3 in amino acids: CASSLGPNEKLFF. For the CDR3, the DNA is TGTGCCAGCAGTTTAGGACCAAATGAAAAACTGTTTTTT.

Written as DNA, the CDR3 is TGCAGCGTTGTTGATTTTGGGACCCAGTACTTC. It encodes CSVVDFGTQYF. The rearrangement uses TRBV29-1 and TRBJ2-5, with unresolved D. Germline CDR1 and CDR2: SQVTM and ANQGSEA. The V gene lost 4 bases and the J gene lost 7 bases, with 10 bases spanning the gap. CDR3 length equals 11 residues.

This clonotype was picked up many times. This chain links TRBV2 with TRBJ2-5; a possible D gene is TRBD2 (6 bases). CDR1 and CDR2 (germline): SNHLY, FYNNEI. The CDR3 runs to 13 residues. V shed 6 bases and J shed 1 base, with 9 bases lying between them. The CDR3 here is CASRRDFQETQYF. The DNA of the CDR3 is TGTGCCAGCAGGAGGGACTTCCAAGAGACCCAGTACTTC.

Many counts were recorded for this clonotype. The V call is TRBV29-1, the J call TRBJ1-1; TRBD1 agrees at 8 bases. Germline CDR1 reads SQVTM; CDR2 reads ANQGSEA. The CDR3 consists of 12 residues. V lost 7 bases, J lost 6 bases, and 7 bases stayed unmatched. The CDR3 nucleotides read TGCAGCGCACAAGGACAGGGCCCTGAAGCTTTCTTT. As protein: CSAQGQGPEAFF.

This clonotype was counted many times. V usage is TRBV2 and J usage is TRBJ1-3; D gene unclear. Trimming removed 8 bases at V and 0 bases at J, with 8 bases between. This CDR3 is built from 13 residues. CDR1 SNHLY and CDR2 FYNNEI come from the germline V gene. The CDR3 here is CASSADSGNTIYF. CDR3 in DNA: TGTGCCAGCTCTGCCGACTCTGGAAACACCATATATTTT.

In this sample, this clonotype turned up many times. The chain uses TRBV11-3 and TRBJ2-5; TRBD2 might be the D (5 bases). Germline V gene data show CDR1 as SGHNT and CDR2 as YENEEA. This CDR3 contains 15 residues. Trimming left V 3 bases short and J 0 bases short, with 11 bases between. The CDR3 region is CASSLPRGHQETQYF. In DNA form, the CDR3 reads TGTGCCAGCAGCTTGCCTCGGGGTCACCAAGAGACCCAGTACTTC.

This clonotype was recorded at least ten times. This rearrangement joins TRBV5-1 to TRBJ2-1, with D possibly TRBD2 on 6 matching bases. Looked up from germline, CDR1 is SGHRS and CDR2 is YFSETQ. V was clipped by 0 bases and J by 1 base, with 8 bases between them. The CDR3 is 15 residues long. The CDR3 is CASSLEAGSYNEQFF. Written as DNA, the CDR3 is TGCGCCAGCAGCTTGGAGGCGGGATCCTACAATGAGCAGTTCTTC.

This clonotype was seen ten or more times. The genes are TRBV4-3 and TRBJ2-1; 7 nucleotides agree with TRBD2. The CDR3 extends over 16 amino acids. Unmatched junction bases numbered 5, after V lost 0 bases and J lost 3 bases. Germline CDR1 and CDR2: LGHNA and YSLEER. The CDR3 sequence is CASSQEAGPYYNEQFF. The DNA of the CDR3 is TGCGCCAGCAGCCAAGAAGCGGGACCGTACTACAATGAGCAGTTCTTC.

This clonotype was found many times. The chain is built from TRBV12-3 or TRBV12-4 and TRBJ2-1; 8 bases fit TRBD2. V lost 7 bases and J lost 1; bases outside the gene matches: 6. The CDR3 sequence is 15 residues long. CDR3 DNA: TGTGCCAGCAACACAGCGGGGGAATCCTACAATGAGCAGTTCTTC. Translation: CASNTAGESYNEQFF.

In its sample, this clonotype was seen many times. The chain uses TRBV2 and TRBJ2-1; D might be TRBD2 (6 bases). The length of the CDR3 is 16 residues. The V gene's germline CDR1 is SNHLY and CDR2 FYNNEI. Between the trimmed V and J ends, which lost 7 bases and 6 bases, there was a span of 22 bases. The CDR3 DNA sequence: TGTGCCAGCATAGCAGAGGCAGAATCCGGGGGCAATGAGCAGTTCTTC. Protein: CASIAEAESGGNEQFF.

The chain combines TRBV28 with TRBJ1-5; 9 nucleotides line up with TRBD1. The CDR3 covers 15 residues. V lost 6 bases to trimming and J lost 7 bases; unmatched junction nucleotides: 10. The germline gives CDR1 MDHEN, CDR2 SYDVKM. DNA of the CDR3: TGTGCCAGCAGAATGACAGGGGGAAGTCGGCAGCCCCAGCATTTT. It specifies CASRMTGGSRQPQHF.

This clonotype was seen many times. The chain employs TRBV5-1 and TRBJ1-1; D is undetermined. There are 14 residues in the CDR3. Trimming removed 0 bases from V and 3 bases from J, with 9 bases in between. Germline V gene sequence: CDR1 SGHRS, CDR2 YFSETQ. CDR3 protein: CASSLGQKDTEAFF. The CDR3 nucleotides read TGCGCCAGCAGCTTGGGGCAGAAAGACACTGAAGCTTTCTTT. Full variable domain (outside the CDR3, taken from reference TRBV5-1 and TRBJ1-1): KAGVTQTPRYLIKTRGQQVTLSCSPISGHRSVSWYQQTPGQGLQFLFEYFSETQRNKGNFPGRFSGRQFSNSRSEMNVSTLELGDSALYLCASSLGQKDTEAFFGQGTRLTVV.

This clonotype was detected ten times or more. The chain carries TRBV12-3 or TRBV12-4 and TRBJ1-2; D remains ambiguous. V shed 6 bases and J shed 4 bases, with 9 bases lying between them. The CDR3 spans 12 residues. The CDR3 loop reads CASRGGGYGYTF. The CDR3, as DNA: TGTGCCAGCAGGGGAGGAGGCTATGGCTACACCTTC.

The chain couples TRBV6-1 to TRBJ2-1, with TRBD2 identical over 8 bases. This CDR3 is 16 amino acids long. The germline gives CDR1 MNHNS, CDR2 SASEGT. Trimming at V came to 6 bases and at J to 2 bases, leaving 9 bases not matched to a gene. The CDR3 sequence is CASRDPLAGPYNEQFF. In DNA form, the CDR3 reads TGTGCCAGCAGAGACCCCTTAGCGGGACCCTACAATGAGCAGTTCTTC.

This sequence joins TRBV19 and TRBJ2-1; a weak D match, TRBD2 (6 bases). The germline V and J ends were trimmed by 1 base and 7 bases, with 17 bases remaining between them. Germline loops: CDR1 LNHDA, CDR2 SQIVND (reference sequence). This CDR3 contains 16 residues. The CDR3 DNA is TGTGCCAGTAGTATAGCGGGCAAGGGGAGGTATAATGAGCAGTTCTTC. Translation gives CASSIAGKGRYNEQFF.

In this sample, this clonotype turned up many times. V usage is TRBV7-9 and J usage is TRBJ1-1; D remains unclear. Trimming took 3 bases from V and 0 from J, leaving 11 bases between them. CDR1 is SEHNR, CDR2 FQNEAQ, per germline (reference sequence). The CDR3 totals 15 residues. The CDR3 here is CASSFSRQMNTEAFF. DNA for the CDR3: TGTGCCAGCAGCTTCTCCCGTCAAATGAACACTGAAGCTTTCTTT.

This clonotype was observed many times. V and J are TRBV29-1 and TRBJ2-1; 9 bases align to TRBD2. The junction had 5 bases not matched to a gene; V was cut back by 2 bases and J by 3 bases. Germline loops: CDR1 SQVTM, CDR2 ANQGSEA. This CDR3 is 15 amino acids long. The CDR3 sequence: CSVEFSGSIYNEQFF. The CDR3 DNA follows: TGCAGCGTTGAATTTAGCGGGAGTATCTACAATGAGCAGTTCTTC.

This chain links TRBV20-1 with TRBJ2-1; 14 bases are shared with TRBD2. The V gene's germline CDR1 is DFQATT and CDR2 SNEGSKA (reference sequence). The CDR3 has 15 amino acids. V dropped 3 bases and J dropped 5; count of bases not matched to a gene: 3. Here the CDR3 reads CSARGLAGENNEQFF. The CDR3 nucleotides are TGCAGTGCTAGGGGACTAGCGGGAGAAAACAATGAGCAGTTCTTC.